The clone carrying this TCR beta chain was counted a few times. Its antigen remains unknown. Input was 2 ug genomic DNA, or all available if less. Assay: immunoSEQ multiplex PCR; the TCRdb copy retains only in-frame clones and omits some. This sample carries about 95,000 clones, over 65% of them seen once, and the ten largest clones take about 3.2%. This record comes from a study of glioma-infiltrating T cells after dendritic cell vaccination. Looking at the study overall: The vaccine used monocyte-derived dendritic cells pulsed overnight with autologous tumor lysate.

Trimming removed 9 bases from V and 4 bases from J, with 13 bases in between. Germline V gene sequence: CDR1 MNHEY, CDR2 SVGAGI. The CDR3 totals 13 residues. Points from the study as a whole: No direct clonality-survival link was found; a diverse polyclonal response may matter.

Material: blood, obtained before dendritic cell vaccination. The clonotype originates from a human donor with glioblastoma. The chain recombines TRBV6-5 with TRBJ1-3, with D tentatively TRBD1 (5 bases). CDR3 loop: CASYTTAGNTIYF. CDR3 DNA: TGTGCCAGTTATACGACAGCGGGAAACACCATATATTTT.